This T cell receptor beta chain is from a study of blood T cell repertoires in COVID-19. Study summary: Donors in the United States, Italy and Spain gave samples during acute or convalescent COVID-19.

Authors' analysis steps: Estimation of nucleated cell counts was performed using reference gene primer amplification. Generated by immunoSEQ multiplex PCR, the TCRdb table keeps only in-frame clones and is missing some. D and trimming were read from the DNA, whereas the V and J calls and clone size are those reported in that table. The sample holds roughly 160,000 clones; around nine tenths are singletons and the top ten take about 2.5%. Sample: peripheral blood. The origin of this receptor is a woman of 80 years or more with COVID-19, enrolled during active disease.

The CDR3 DNA sequence: TGCGCCAGCAGCTTAAGGGCCCAGGGGAACACCGGGGAGCTGTTTTTT. It specifies CASSLRAQGNTGELFF. The J gene is TRBJ2-2, the V gene TRBV5-1, with a weak D call TRBD1 (5 bases). This CDR3 is 16 amino acids long. CDR1 SGHRS and CDR2 YFSETQ come from the germline V gene. The V end was cut by 2 bases, the J end by 1 base, with 12 bases between.